The T cell receptor (beta chain) described here comes from a study of OX40 agonist ivuxolimab in advanced cancers. The repertoire was sequenced with immunoSEQ multiplex PCR; TCRdb's copy has only in-frame clones and lacks some. Of about 21,000 clones in the sample, 75% to 85% were seen once. This clone was detected only a few times. This TCR derives from an adult with an advanced solid tumor such as melanoma, head and neck, liver or kidney cancer. This material consisted of CD4+ or CD8+ T cells sorted from blood, taken in a trial of the OX40 agonist ivuxolimab.

CDR3 sequence (DNA): TGTGCCAGCAGTAGGGACCCGGGACCCTTATACACCATATATTTT. This translates into CASSRDPGPLYTIYF. The V gene is TRBV6-6, the J gene TRBJ1-3; D possibly corresponds to TRBD1 (5 bases). The CDR3 contains 15 residues. V shed 5 bases and J shed 8 bases, with 19 bases lying between them. CDR1 is MNHNY and CDR2 is SVGAGI in the germline V gene (reference sequence).